The rows below give T cell receptor beta chains drawn from one sample of a study of regulatory T cells in long-lasting Graves disease. One entry per CDR3 protein results from TCRdb running MiXCR on the multiplex PCR reads. The data contain over 450,000 distinct CDR3 sequences, around a fifth of them seen just once; the ten biggest clones take up approximately 6.4%. The sequencing here drew on peripheral blood mononuclear cells (PBMCs), taken when the disease was refractory, from a patient treated with antithyroid drugs. The receptors stem from a female donor with Graves disease. The CDR3 runs from the conserved cysteine through the conserved F or W. Fields, in order: CDR3 DNA, CDR3 protein, V gene, clone size, J gene, D gene. D genes are given only for firm matches. Clone sizes are given selectively: once, few, many, or a class where the clone is expanded.

DNA: TGTGCCAGCAGACCGGGACAGGCGATATACTATGGCTACACCTTC
CDR3: CASRPGQAIYYGYTF
V: TRBV27
size: many
J: TRBJ1-2
D: TRBD1

DNA: TGTGCCAGCAGCCAGGACAGGAGGGTACGAAATCAGCCCCAGCATTTT
CDR3: CASSQDRRVRNQPQHF
V: TRBV7-2
size: few
J: TRBJ1-5
D: TRBD1

DNA: TGTGCCAGCAGCGTAGGTTTGGGCCCTGAAGCTTTCTTT
CDR3: CASSVGLGPEAFF
V: TRBV9
size: NA
J: TRBJ1-1
D: NA

DNA: TGTGCCAGCGCACAGGCGAACACCGGGGAGCTGTTTTTT
CDR3: CASAQANTGELFF
V: TRBV28
size: few
J: TRBJ2-2
D: NA

DNA: TGTGCCAGTACCTCGTCCGGAGGAATGAGCAATCAGCCCCAGCATTTT
CDR3: CASTSSGGMSNQPQHF
V: TRBV19
size: NA
J: TRBJ1-5
D: NA

DNA: TGTGCCAGCATGCTTACAGATACGCAGTATTTT
CDR3: CASMLTDTQYF
V: TRBV2
size: few
J: TRBJ2-3
D: NA

DNA: TGTGCCAGCATCCTGGGACAGAGGTGGGACACTGAAGCTTTCTTT
CDR3: CASILGQRWDTEAFF
V: TRBV28
size: many
J: TRBJ1-1
D: TRBD1

DNA: TGCAGTGCTAGGAGGGGGAGTCATGAGAACACTGAAGCTTTCTTT
CDR3: CSARRGSHENTEAFF
V: TRBV20-1
size: NA
J: TRBJ1-1
D: NA

DNA: TGTGCCACCGGGACTAGCGGGAAGGAGACCCAGTACTTC
CDR3: CATGTSGKETQYF
V: TRBV24-1
size: many
J: TRBJ2-5
D: TRBD2

DNA: TGCAGCGTTGAAGGGGGAAACTATCCCCTTTACAATGAGCAGTTCTTC
CDR3: CSVEGGNYPLYNEQFF
V: TRBV29-1
size: NA
J: TRBJ2-1
D: NA

DNA: TGTGCCAGCAAGTCAGGAGGGCCCTATGGCTACACCTTC
CDR3: CASKSGGPYGYTF
V: TRBV27
size: NA
J: TRBJ1-2
D: NA

DNA: TGTGCCAGCAGTTCGGGACTAGCCGGGGAGCTGTTTTTT
CDR3: CASSSGLAGELFF
V: TRBV12-3/TRBV12-4
size: many
J: TRBJ2-2
D: TRBD2

DNA: TGTGCCAGTAGTCCTTTAAAACAGGGGAGTGCTGAAGCTTTCTTT
CDR3: CASSPLKQGSAEAFF
V: TRBV19
size: many
J: TRBJ1-1
D: TRBD1

DNA: TGTGCCATCAAGGGTTTCAGGGGAGGAGGCGAGCAGTACTTC
CDR3: CAIKGFRGGGEQYF
V: TRBV10-3
size: few
J: TRBJ2-7
D: NA

DNA: TGTGCCAGCAGTTACGGGACAAACGAGCAGTACTTC
CDR3: CASSYGTNEQYF
V: TRBV6-5
size: many
J: TRBJ2-7
D: NA

DNA: TGTGCCAGCAGTTACTCGGGCAGGGTGAACACTGAAGCTTTCTTT
CDR3: CASSYSGRVNTEAFF
V: TRBV6-5
size: many
J: TRBJ1-1
D: NA

DNA: TGTGCCAGCAGTGAAGCGGAGGACACAGATACGCAGTATTTT
CDR3: CASSEAEDTDTQYF
V: TRBV6-2/TRBV6-3
size: NA
J: TRBJ2-3
D: NA

DNA: TGTGCCAGCAGCCAAGAGGGCAGTGGATCCTACGAGCAGTACTTC
CDR3: CASSQEGSGSYEQYF
V: TRBV3-1
size: many
J: TRBJ2-7
D: NA

DNA: TGCGCCAGCAGCCCCGGACTAGCGGGAGAGGAGTACTTC
CDR3: CASSPGLAGEEYF
V: TRBV5-1
size: NA
J: TRBJ2-7
D: TRBD2

DNA: TGTGCCAGCAGCCTTACTCCCGGGACAGGCAACGAGCAGTACTTC
CDR3: CASSLTPGTGNEQYF
V: TRBV3-1
size: NA
J: TRBJ2-7
D: TRBD1

DNA: TGTGCCAGCAGCAGCCTCGGGACAGGTGAAGGCTACACCTTC
CDR3: CASSSLGTGEGYTF
V: TRBV6-1
size: NA
J: TRBJ1-2
D: TRBD1

DNA: TGCAGCGCCTCTGGGCCAGGGGGGTTCTACGAGCAGTACTTC
CDR3: CSASGPGGFYEQYF
V: TRBV29-1
size: few
J: TRBJ2-7
D: NA

DNA: TGTGCCAGCAAGCGCGGGGGGGGCACTGAAGCTTTCTTT
CDR3: CASKRGGGTEAFF
V: TRBV5-4
size: many
J: TRBJ1-1
D: NA

DNA: TGTGCCAGCAGTACATGGGCAGGGGCCGGGGAGCTGTTTTTT
CDR3: CASSTWAGAGELFF
V: TRBV28
size: few
J: TRBJ2-2
D: NA

DNA: TGTGCCAGCAGTGAGGAGAGTAGCGCGGAGACCCAGTACTTC
CDR3: CASSEESSAETQYF
V: TRBV6-1
size: many
J: TRBJ2-5
D: NA

DNA: TGTGCTAGTGGTTGGGTACAGGCCGAATACTTC
CDR3: CASGWVQAEYF
V: TRBV12-5
size: many
J: TRBJ2-7
D: NA

DNA: TGTGCCAGCTCACCTGACAGGGTTCAAGAAAAACTGTTTTTT
CDR3: CASSPDRVQEKLFF
V: TRBV18
size: NA
J: TRBJ1-4
D: TRBD1

DNA: TGTGCCTGGAGTGTATCTGGCTATGGCTACACCTTC
CDR3: CAWSVSGYGYTF
V: TRBV30
size: many
J: TRBJ1-2
D: NA

DNA: TGTGCCAGCAGCTTAGTTTTTGGGGTGGGGGGCACTGAAGCTTTCTTT
CDR3: CASSLVFGVGGTEAFF
V: TRBV7-2
size: NA
J: TRBJ1-1
D: NA

DNA: TGTGCCAGCAGCTCCGGGCCCCTGGGCAATGAGCAGTTCTTC
CDR3: CASSSGPLGNEQFF
V: TRBV7-8
size: NA
J: TRBJ2-1
D: NA

DNA: TGTGCCAGCAGTCTGGACAGTTACACCTACGAGCAGTACTTC
CDR3: CASSLDSYTYEQYF
V: TRBV11-2
size: many
J: TRBJ2-7
D: NA

DNA: TGTGCCAGCAGTGGAACTAATGAAAAACTGTTTTTT
CDR3: CASSGTNEKLFF
V: TRBV2
size: many
J: TRBJ1-4
D: NA

DNA: TGTGCCAGCAGCTTCACTGGGGGCCGGGGGTACGAGCAGTACTTC
CDR3: CASSFTGGRGYEQYF
V: TRBV13
size: NA
J: TRBJ2-7
D: NA

DNA: TGTGCCAGCAGTTTAGGGCCTCGAACTCACAATGAGCAGTTCTTC
CDR3: CASSLGPRTHNEQFF
V: TRBV28
size: few
J: TRBJ2-1
D: NA

DNA: TGTGCCAGCAGCGCCGGGACAGGGGGTCGCGAGCAGTACTTC
CDR3: CASSAGTGGREQYF
V: TRBV13
size: NA
J: TRBJ2-7
D: TRBD1

DNA: TGTGCCAGCAGCTCGGACGGAGCCTACGAGCAGTACTTC
CDR3: CASSSDGAYEQYF
V: TRBV7-2
size: many
J: TRBJ2-7
D: NA

DNA: TGTGCTAGTGGTTGGGATTTGGGGGGATTAGCCAAAAACATTCAGTACTTC
CDR3: CASGWDLGGLAKNIQYF
V: TRBV12-5
size: many
J: TRBJ2-4
D: NA

DNA: TGTGCCAGCAGCTTAGCTCACGGAGATGGCTACACCTTC
CDR3: CASSLAHGDGYTF
V: TRBV7-2
size: many
J: TRBJ1-2
D: NA

DNA: TGTGCCAGCAGCTTATTTCAGGATCAGCCCCAGCATTTT
CDR3: CASSLFQDQPQHF
V: TRBV13
size: few
J: TRBJ1-5
D: NA

DNA: TGTGTTTCGTCTGGTAACTATGGCTACACCTTC
CDR3: CVSSGNYGYTF
V: TRBV28
size: many
J: TRBJ1-2
D: NA

DNA: TGTGCCAGCAGCCGTCTAGCGGGGGCCGCCTACGAGCAGTACTTC
CDR3: CASSRLAGAAYEQYF
V: TRBV3-1
size: few
J: TRBJ2-7
D: TRBD2

DNA: TGTGCCAGCAGTCCCCCGGGACAGGCCGTCGGGGCAGATACGCAGTATTTT
CDR3: CASSPPGQAVGADTQYF
V: TRBV6-1
size: NA
J: TRBJ2-3
D: TRBD1

DNA: TGTGCCAGTAGTCAGGGGGCGAGTGTCAGAGCTTTCTTT
CDR3: CASSQGASVRAFF
V: TRBV19
size: few
J: TRBJ1-1
D: TRBD1